This TCR beta chain was identified during a study of blood T cell repertoires in COVID-19. Study-level background: Samples taken during acute and convalescent COVID-19 were collected in the United States, Italy and Spain. The analysed material was cDNA or gDNA that came from T cells, B-cell-depleted T cells, or PBMCs.

This CDR3 is 13 amino acids long. Looked up from germline, CDR1 is MNHEY and CDR2 is SVGEGT. Trimming left V 8 bases short and J 5 bases short, with 10 bases between. Per the original data handling: Reference gene primer amplification gave estimated nucleated cell counts. Generated by immunoSEQ multiplex PCR, the TCRdb table keeps only in-frame clones and is missing some. V and J calls and clone size are given by that table; D and trimming were obtained from the DNA. This sample has hundreds of thousands of clones, with approximately 85% found just once. V and J are TRBV6-2 or TRBV6-3 and TRBJ1-6; no reliable D call. Material for sequencing was peripheral blood. This sequence was found in a middle-aged man with active or convalescent COVID-19. CDR3 region: CASGWTNNSPLHF. Here the CDR3 DNA reads TGTGCCAGCGGTTGGACTAATAATTCACCCCTCCACTTT.